This T cell receptor beta chain is drawn from a study of T cell repertoires in cytomegalovirus infection. The wider study: HLA-B-restricted CMV epitopes that are well studied were used alongside recently identified HLA-C-restricted ones. An indication of both CMV infection and matching HLA type came from public TCR beta signatures.

This clonotype appeared a few times. Its antigen is still unknown. Findings of the study overall: Summed frequency of shared TCR beta families picked out CMV carriers who also had the relevant HLA. HLA-C-restricted CMV clonotypes gave the most frequent clonotype in two of eight donors.

From the reads, TCRdb called clonotypes with MiXCR, one entry per CDR3 protein. The sample gives about 330,000 distinct CDR3 sequences, approximately 30% of which show up once; roughly 12% is in the top ten. The junction had 3 bases not matched to a gene; V was cut back by 5 bases and J by 6 bases. The CDR3 is made up of 13 amino acids. CDR1 and CDR2 from the germline V gene are SGHTA and FQGTGA. This specimen consisted of cultured PBMCs, obtained from culture after CMV antigen stimulation. This chain connects TRBV7-3 to TRBJ2-1; 8 bases match TRBD2. The TCR was taken from a human donor in good health (CMV status not recorded). Some clones in this sample may be carry-over from other donors' samples. In DNA, the CDR3 is TGTGCCAGCAGCGCCACTAGCGGCAATGAGCAGTTCTTC. Its protein is CASSATSGNEQFF.